The clone carrying this T cell receptor (beta chain) was recorded at least ten times. Its antigen remains unidentified. These data belong to a study of identical twins. General observations from the study: Whereas memory repertoires showed no such difference, abundant cord blood beta clonotypes carried fewer insertions.

Germline-derived CDR1 and CDR2 are SGHTA and FQGNSA. Germline trimming cut 4 bases from V and 3 bases from J; bases unmatched to any gene: 2. The CDR3 is 14 amino acids. Carrying unique molecular identifiers, the cDNA also gained a universal primer site through template switching. TCRdb passed the 5' RACE reads through MiXCR, listing each CDR3 protein once. This sample yields some 210,000 distinct CDR3 sequences, of which roughly 15% are seen a single time; over 35% belongs to the top ten. These records were also assigned to another study, of T cells expressing NK-cell markers. That work contributes: The TCR beta repertoires originated in sorted CD3+CD56+NKG2C+, CD3+CD56+NKG2C- and CD3+CD56-NKG2C+ T cells.

This clonotype was obtained from a woman between 18 and 29 years old in good health. The J gene is TRBJ2-3, the V gene TRBV7-2; 9 positions agree with TRBD2. Sequenced input: CD8+ T cells sorted from blood. In nucleotides, the CDR3 is TGTGCCAGCAGCTCAACTAGCGGGACAGATACGCAGTATTTT. Its protein product is CASSSTSGTDTQYF.